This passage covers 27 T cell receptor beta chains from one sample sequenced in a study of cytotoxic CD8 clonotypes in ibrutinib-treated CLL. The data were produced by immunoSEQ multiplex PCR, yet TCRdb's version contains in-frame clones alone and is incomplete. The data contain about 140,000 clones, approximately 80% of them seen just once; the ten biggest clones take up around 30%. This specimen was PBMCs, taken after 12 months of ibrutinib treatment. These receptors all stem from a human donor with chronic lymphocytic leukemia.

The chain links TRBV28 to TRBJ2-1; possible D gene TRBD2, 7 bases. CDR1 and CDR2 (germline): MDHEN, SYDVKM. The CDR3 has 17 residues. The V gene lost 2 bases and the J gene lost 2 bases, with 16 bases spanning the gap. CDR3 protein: CASSLMEAGAAYNEQFF. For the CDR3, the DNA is TGTGCCAGCAGTTTAATGGAGGCGGGGGCAGCCTACAATGAGCAGTTCTTC.

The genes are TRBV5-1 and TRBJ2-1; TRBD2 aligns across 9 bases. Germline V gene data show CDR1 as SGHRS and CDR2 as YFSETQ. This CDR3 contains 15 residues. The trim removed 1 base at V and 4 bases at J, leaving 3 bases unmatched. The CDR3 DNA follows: TGCGCCAGCAGCTTGACTAGCGGGCCGTACAATGAGCAGTTCTTC. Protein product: CASSLTSGPYNEQFF.

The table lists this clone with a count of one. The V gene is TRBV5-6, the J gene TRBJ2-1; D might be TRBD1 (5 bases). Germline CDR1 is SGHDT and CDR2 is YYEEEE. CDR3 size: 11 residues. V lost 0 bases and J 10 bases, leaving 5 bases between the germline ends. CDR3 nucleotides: TGTGCCAGCAGCTTGGAGGGGGAGCAGTTCTTC. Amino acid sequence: CASSLEGEQFF.

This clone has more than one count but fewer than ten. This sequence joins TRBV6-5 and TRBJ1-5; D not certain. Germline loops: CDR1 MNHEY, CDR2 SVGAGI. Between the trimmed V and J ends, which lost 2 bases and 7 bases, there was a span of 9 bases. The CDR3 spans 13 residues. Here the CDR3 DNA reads TGTGCCAGCAGTTACGGCCTGTCCCAGCCCCAGCATTTT. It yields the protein CASSYGLSQPQHF.

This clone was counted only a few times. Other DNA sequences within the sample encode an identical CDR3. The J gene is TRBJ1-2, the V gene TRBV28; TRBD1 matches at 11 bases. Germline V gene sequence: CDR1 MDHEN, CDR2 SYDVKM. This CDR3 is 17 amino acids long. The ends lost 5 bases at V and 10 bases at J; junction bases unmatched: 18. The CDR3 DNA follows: TGTGCCAGCAGTGTCATCTCCGGGACAGGGGGGGTCAATGCCTACACCTTC. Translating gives CASSVISGTGGVNAYTF.

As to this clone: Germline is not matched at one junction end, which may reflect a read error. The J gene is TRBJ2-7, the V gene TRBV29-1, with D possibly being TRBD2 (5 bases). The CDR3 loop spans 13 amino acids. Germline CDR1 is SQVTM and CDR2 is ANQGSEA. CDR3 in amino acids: CSGATGYSYGQYF. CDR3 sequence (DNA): TGCAGCGGAGCAACGGGATACTCCTACGGGCAGTACTTC.

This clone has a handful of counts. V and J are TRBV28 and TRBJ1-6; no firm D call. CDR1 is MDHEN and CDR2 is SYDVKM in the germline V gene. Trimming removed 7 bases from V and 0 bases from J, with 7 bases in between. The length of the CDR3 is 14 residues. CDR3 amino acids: CASTPSSYNSPLHF. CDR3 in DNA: TGTGCCAGCACCCCGAGCTCCTATAATTCACCCCTCCACTTT.

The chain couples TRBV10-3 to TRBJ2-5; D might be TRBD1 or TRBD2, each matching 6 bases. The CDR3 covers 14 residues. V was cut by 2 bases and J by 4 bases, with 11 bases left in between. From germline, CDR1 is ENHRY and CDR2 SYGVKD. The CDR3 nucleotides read TGTGCCATCAGTGAGCCGGGGGCGGGAGAGACCCAGTACTTC. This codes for CAISEPGAGETQYF.

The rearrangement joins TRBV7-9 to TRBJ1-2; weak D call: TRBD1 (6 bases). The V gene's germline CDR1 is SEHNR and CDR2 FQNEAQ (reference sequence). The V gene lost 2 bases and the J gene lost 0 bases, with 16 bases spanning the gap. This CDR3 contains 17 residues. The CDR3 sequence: CASSLPRGQPTNYGYTF. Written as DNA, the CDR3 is TGTGCCAGCAGCTTACCTCGCGGACAGCCAACTAACTATGGCTACACCTTC. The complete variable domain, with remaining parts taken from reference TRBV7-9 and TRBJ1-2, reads DTGVSQNPRHKITKRGQNVTFRCDPISEHNRLYWYRQTLGQGPEFLTYFQNEAQLEKSRLLSDRFSAERPKGSFSTLEIQRTEQGDSAMYLCASSLPRGQPTNYGYTFGSGTRLTVV.

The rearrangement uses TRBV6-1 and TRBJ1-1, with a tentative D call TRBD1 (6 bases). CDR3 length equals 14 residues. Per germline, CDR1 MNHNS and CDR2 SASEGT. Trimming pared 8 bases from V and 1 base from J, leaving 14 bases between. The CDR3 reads CASLRGASNTEAFF. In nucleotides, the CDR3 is TGTGCCAGCCTCCGGGGGGCATCGAACACTGAAGCTTTCTTT.

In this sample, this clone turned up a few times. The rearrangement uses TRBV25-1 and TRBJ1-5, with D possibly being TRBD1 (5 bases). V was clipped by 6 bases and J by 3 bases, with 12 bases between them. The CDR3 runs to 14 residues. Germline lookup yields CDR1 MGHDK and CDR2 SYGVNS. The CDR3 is CASRDGGYNQPQHF. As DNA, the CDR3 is TGTGCCAGCAGGGATGGGGGGTACAATCAGCCCCAGCATTTT.

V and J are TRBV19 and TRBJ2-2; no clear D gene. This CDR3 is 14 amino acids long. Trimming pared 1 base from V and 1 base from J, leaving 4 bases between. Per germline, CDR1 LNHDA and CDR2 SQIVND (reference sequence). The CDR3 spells CASSIVENTGELFF. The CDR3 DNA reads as TGTGCCAGTAGTATAGTCGAGAACACCGGGGAGCTGTTTTTT.

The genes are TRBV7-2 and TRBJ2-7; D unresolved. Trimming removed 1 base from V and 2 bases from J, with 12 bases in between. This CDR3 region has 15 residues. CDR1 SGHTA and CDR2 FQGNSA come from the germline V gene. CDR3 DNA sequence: TGTGCCAGCAGCTTAGTGCCAGCTACCGCCTACGAGCAGTACTTC. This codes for CASSLVPATAYEQYF.

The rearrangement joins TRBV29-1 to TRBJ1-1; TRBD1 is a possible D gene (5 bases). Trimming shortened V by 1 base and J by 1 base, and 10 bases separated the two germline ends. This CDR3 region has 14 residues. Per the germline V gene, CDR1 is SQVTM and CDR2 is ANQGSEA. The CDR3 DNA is TGCAGCGTTGAAGGGACACAAAGGAACACTGAAGCTTTCTTT. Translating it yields CSVEGTQRNTEAFF. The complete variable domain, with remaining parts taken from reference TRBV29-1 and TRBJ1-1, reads SAVISQKPSRDICQRGTSLTIQCQVDSQVTMMFWYRQQPGQSLTLIATANQGSEATYESGFVIDKFPISRPNLTFSTLTVSNMSPEDSSIYLCSVEGTQRNTEAFFGQGTRLTVV.

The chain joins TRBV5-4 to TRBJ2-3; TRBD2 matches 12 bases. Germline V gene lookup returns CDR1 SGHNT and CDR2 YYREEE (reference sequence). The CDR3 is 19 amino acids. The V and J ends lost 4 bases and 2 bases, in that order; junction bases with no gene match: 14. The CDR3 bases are TGTGCCAGCAGCCTCGATCCGGGACTAGCGGGTGGGACCACAGATACGCAGTATTTT. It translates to CASSLDPGLAGGTTDTQYF.

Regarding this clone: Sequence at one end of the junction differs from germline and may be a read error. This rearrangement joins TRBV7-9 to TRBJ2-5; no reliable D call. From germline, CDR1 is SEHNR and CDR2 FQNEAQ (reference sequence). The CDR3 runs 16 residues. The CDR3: CASSRLRLEKGETQYF. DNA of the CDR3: TGCGCCAGCAGCCGGCTCAGGTTGGAGAAGGGAGAGACCCAGTACTTC.

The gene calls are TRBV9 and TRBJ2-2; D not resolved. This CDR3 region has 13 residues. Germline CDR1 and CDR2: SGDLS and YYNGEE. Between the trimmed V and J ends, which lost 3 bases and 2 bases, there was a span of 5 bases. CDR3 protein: CASSAINTGELFF. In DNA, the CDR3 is TGTGCCAGCAGCGCAATAAACACCGGGGAGCTGTTTTTT.

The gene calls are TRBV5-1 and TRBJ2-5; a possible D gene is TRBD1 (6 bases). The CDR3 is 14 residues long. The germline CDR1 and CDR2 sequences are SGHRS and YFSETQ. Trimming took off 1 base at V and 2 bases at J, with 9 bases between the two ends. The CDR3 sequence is CASSLWTEQETQYF. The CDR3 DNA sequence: TGCGCCAGCAGCTTGTGGACAGAACAAGAGACCCAGTACTTC.

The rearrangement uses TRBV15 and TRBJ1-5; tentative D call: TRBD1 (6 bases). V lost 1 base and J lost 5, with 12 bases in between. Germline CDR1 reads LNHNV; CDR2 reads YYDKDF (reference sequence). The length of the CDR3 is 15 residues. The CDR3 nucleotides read TGTGCCACCAGCAGAGTTTGGGGGCAACATCAGCCCCAGCATTTT. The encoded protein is CATSRVWGQHQPQHF.

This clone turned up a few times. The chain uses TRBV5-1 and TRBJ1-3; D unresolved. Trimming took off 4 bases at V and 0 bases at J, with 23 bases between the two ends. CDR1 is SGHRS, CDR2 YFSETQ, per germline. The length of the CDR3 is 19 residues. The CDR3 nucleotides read TGCGCCAGCAGCCCCCGCGGGAAGGAACCGGATAGCTCTGGAAACACCATATATTTT. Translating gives CASSPRGKEPDSSGNTIYF.

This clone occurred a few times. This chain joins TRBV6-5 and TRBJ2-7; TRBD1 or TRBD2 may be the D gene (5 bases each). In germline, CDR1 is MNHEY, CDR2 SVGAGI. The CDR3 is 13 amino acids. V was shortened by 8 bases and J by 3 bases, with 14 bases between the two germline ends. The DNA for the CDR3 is TGTGCCAGCGAGGGTGATAGGGGCTACGAGCAGTACTTC. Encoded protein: CASEGDRGYEQYF.

The CDR3 loop is CASSAAMSSYNEQFF. CDR3 nucleotides: TGTGCCAGCAGCGCTGCCATGAGCTCCTACAATGAGCAGTTCTTC. The chain employs TRBV9 and TRBJ2-1; unclear D gene. Per the germline V gene, CDR1 is SGDLS and CDR2 is YYNGEE. Trimming left V 3 bases short and J 0 bases short, with 10 bases between. CDR3 length: 15 amino acids.

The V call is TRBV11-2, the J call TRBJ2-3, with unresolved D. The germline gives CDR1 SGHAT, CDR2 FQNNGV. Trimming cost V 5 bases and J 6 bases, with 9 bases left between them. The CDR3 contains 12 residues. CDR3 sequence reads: CASSLVRDTQYF. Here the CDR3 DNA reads TGTGCCAGCAGCCTCGTTCGGGATACGCAGTATTTT.

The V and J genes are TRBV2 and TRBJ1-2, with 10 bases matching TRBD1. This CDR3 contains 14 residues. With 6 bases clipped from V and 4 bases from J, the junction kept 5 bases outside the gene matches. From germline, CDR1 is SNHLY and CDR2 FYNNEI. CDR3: CASRRTGGGYGYTF. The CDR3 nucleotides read TGTGCCAGCAGAAGGACAGGGGGAGGCTATGGCTACACCTTC.

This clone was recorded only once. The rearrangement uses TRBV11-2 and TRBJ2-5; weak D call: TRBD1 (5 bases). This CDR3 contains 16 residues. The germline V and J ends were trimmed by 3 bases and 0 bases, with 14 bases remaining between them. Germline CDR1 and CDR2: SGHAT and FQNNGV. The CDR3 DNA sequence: TGTGCCAGCAGCTTCACCTGGGGCCAGTACCAAGAGACCCAGTACTTC. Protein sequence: CASSFTWGQYQETQYF.

The CDR3 nucleotides are TGCAGCGCGAGGGCCTCTTCGTGGGATACGCAGTATTTT. It translates to CSARASSWDTQYF. The chain couples TRBV29-1 to TRBJ2-3, with D possibly TRBD2 on 5 matching bases. Per the germline V gene, CDR1 is SQVTM and CDR2 is ANQGSEA. The CDR3 is 13 amino acids. With 7 bases removed from V and 6 bases from J, the gap between germline ends came to 17 bases.

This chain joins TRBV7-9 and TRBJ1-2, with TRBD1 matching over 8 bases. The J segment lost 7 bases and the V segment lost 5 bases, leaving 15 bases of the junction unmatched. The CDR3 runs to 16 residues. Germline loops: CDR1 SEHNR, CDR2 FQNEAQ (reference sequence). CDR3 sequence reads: CASSPGQGLEGFGYTF. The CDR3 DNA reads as TGTGCCAGCAGCCCCGGACAGGGTTTAGAGGGTTTTGGCTACACCTTC.